One sample yielded the 2 T cell receptor beta chains listed below, sequenced in a study of persistence of HIV-infected CD4 T cells. Sequencing used immunoSEQ version 4 in survey mode. Sequenced by immunoSEQ multiplex PCR; TCRdb stores in-frame clones only, minus some. In the table there are under 15,000 clones, about three quarters of which are singletons. The antigens of these receptors remain unknown. Cells were stimulated with CMV-infected fibroblast lysates at roughly 10 ug/mL. Responding CD4+ T cells were sorted by upregulation of both CD40 ligand and CD69. The starting material was CD4+ T cells sorted from PBMCs after 18-hour stimulation, obtained from a patient who received antiretroviral therapy. The receptors derive from an adult man with HIV who was CMV-seropositive.

V and J are TRBV28 and TRBJ1-2; a possible D gene is TRBD1 (5 bases). The CDR3 covers 17 residues. V lost 7 bases, J lost 4 bases, and 25 bases lay in between. Per the germline V gene, CDR1 is MDHEN and CDR2 is SYDVKM. CDR3 bases: TGTGCCAGCAAGGAAGGAGGTCAGGGTGGTAAGGGCTATGGCTACACCTTC. It is translated as CASKEGGQGGKGYGYTF.

The chain is built from TRBV4-1 and TRBJ2-5, with D perhaps matching TRBD1 (6 bases). V was cut by 4 bases and J by 4 bases, with 16 bases left in between. Germline V gene data show CDR1 as MGHRA and CDR2 as YSYEKL. The CDR3 totals 15 residues. The CDR3 reads CASSPNREVRETQYF. The CDR3 DNA reads as TGCGCCAGCAGCCCCAACAGGGAAGTCAGAGAGACCCAGTACTTC.